Presented here are 9 T cell receptor beta chains from one specimen sequenced in a study of shared T cell receptors in the human thymus. TCRdb's table, derived via immunoSEQ multiplex PCR, lists solely in-frame clones and lacks some. The sample records hundreds of thousands of clones, approximately 89% being singletons. The same sample was also studied in work on human thymus T cells.

The sequencing sample was made of thymocytes. The receptor set was obtained from a boy younger than two with a congenital heart defect.

The rearrangement uses TRBV18 and TRBJ2-5; no reliable D call. The CDR3 is made up of 13 amino acids. Germline V gene lookup returns CDR1 KGHSH and CDR2 LQKENI. V lost 1 base, J lost 5 bases, and 8 bases lay in between. The CDR3 spells CASSPRAEETQYF. As DNA, the CDR3 is TGTGCCAGCTCACCACGGGCTGAGGAGACCCAGTACTTC.

The V and J genes are TRBV9 and TRBJ1-1; D might be TRBD1 (5 bases). This CDR3 spans 13 amino acids. V was cut by 0 bases and J by 7 bases, with 10 bases left in between. Germline V gene sequence: CDR1 SGDLS, CDR2 YYNGEE. CDR3: CASSVGGGVEAFF. Written as DNA, the CDR3 is TGTGCCAGCAGCGTAGGGGGGGGAGTTGAAGCTTTCTTT. Full variable domain (rest looked up from reference TRBV9 and TRBJ1-1): DSGVTQTPKHLITATGQRVTLRCSPRSGDLSVYWYQQSLDQGLQFLIQYYNGEERAKGNILERFSAQQFPDLHSELNLSSLELGDSALYFCASSVGGGVEAFFGQGTRLTVV.

V is TRBV4-1 and J is TRBJ2-2, with D uncertain. The ends were cut back, 1 base at V and 1 base at J, with 10 bases in the middle. Germline assignment: CDR1 MGHRA and CDR2 YSYEKL. This CDR3 is built from 16 residues. The CDR3 DNA follows: TGCGCCAGCAGCCAAGGAGCTGAGAAGAACACCGGGGAGCTGTTTTTT. The encoded protein is CASSQGAEKNTGELFF.

This clone was seen a handful of times. This chain links TRBV7-9 with TRBJ1-2; 7 bases align to TRBD1. The CDR3 spans 16 residues. J lost 6 bases, V lost 5 bases, and 15 bases had no gene match. Germline CDR1 reads SEHNR; CDR2 reads FQNEAQ (reference sequence). The chain's CDR3 is CASSRTPGQQGNGYTF. DNA for the CDR3: TGTGCCAGCAGCCGAACTCCGGGACAGCAAGGAAATGGCTACACCTTC.

V usage is TRBV7-2 and J usage is TRBJ1-1; D is perhaps TRBD1 (6 bases). With 4 bases removed from V and 1 base from J, the gap between germline ends came to 7 bases. Per germline, CDR1 SGHTA and CDR2 FQGNSA. This CDR3 is 13 amino acids long. CDR3 DNA: TGTGCCAGCAGCTGGGGACAGAACACTGAAGCTTTCTTT. Translation: CASSWGQNTEAFF.

The V call is TRBV5-1, the J call TRBJ2-1; 11 bases are shared with TRBD2. J gave up 7 bases and V 6 bases, and 6 bases lay outside the gene matches. The CDR3 length is 14 residues. The germline CDR1 and CDR2 sequences are SGHRS and YFSETQ. The CDR3 here is CASTLLAGGNEQFF. The CDR3 DNA reads TGCGCCAGCACGCTGCTAGCGGGGGGTAATGAGCAGTTCTTC.

J is TRBJ2-7 and V is TRBV6-6, with D tentatively TRBD2 (6 bases). Germline V CDR1 and CDR2: MNHNY, SVGAGI (reference sequence). The CDR3 is 16 residues long. Trimming left V 0 bases short and J 3 bases short, with 15 bases between. The CDR3 sequence: CASSYSYGGQNYEQYF. DNA for the CDR3: TGTGCCAGCAGTTACTCGTACGGGGGTCAAAACTACGAGCAGTACTTC.

As to this clone: Relative to the germline gene, one junction end is altered; a read error may explain this. This chain connects TRBV7-7 to TRBJ2-1; 7 positions match TRBD1. Looked up from germline, CDR1 is SSHAT and CDR2 is FNYEAQ (reference sequence). There are 15 residues in the CDR3. The CDR3 nucleotides are TGTGCTAGCAGCGTGGGGGACAGCAAGAACAATGAGCAGTTCTTC. It yields the protein CASSVGDSKNNEQFF.

As to this clone: The junction does not match germline at one end; this may be a read error. V is TRBV7-7 and J is TRBJ2-2, with 11 bases fitting TRBD1. Germline V gene data show CDR1 as SSHAT and CDR2 as FNYEAQ (reference sequence). The CDR3 is made up of 15 amino acids. The CDR3 region is CASRAGQGDTGELFF. CDR3 nucleotide sequence: TGTGCTAGCAGAGCGGGACAGGGGGACACCGGGGAGCTGTTTTTT.